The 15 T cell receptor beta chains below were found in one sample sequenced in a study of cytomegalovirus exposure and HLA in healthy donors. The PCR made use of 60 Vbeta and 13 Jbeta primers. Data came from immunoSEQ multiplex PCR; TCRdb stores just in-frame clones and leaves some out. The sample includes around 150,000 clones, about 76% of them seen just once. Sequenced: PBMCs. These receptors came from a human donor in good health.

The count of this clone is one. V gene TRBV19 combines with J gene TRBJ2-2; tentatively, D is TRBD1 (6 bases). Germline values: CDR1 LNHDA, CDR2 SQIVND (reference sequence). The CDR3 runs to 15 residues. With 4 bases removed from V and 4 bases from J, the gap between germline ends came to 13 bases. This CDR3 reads CASSRGPSGTGELFF. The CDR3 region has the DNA TGTGCCAGTAGTAGGGGGCCCTCGGGCACCGGGGAGCTGTTTTTT.

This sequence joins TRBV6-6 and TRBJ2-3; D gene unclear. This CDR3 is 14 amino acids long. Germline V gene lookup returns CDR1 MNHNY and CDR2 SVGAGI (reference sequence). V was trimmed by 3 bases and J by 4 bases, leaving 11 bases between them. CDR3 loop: CASSYPSSSDTQYF. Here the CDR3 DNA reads TGTGCCAGCAGTTATCCTAGTTCTTCAGATACGCAGTATTTT.

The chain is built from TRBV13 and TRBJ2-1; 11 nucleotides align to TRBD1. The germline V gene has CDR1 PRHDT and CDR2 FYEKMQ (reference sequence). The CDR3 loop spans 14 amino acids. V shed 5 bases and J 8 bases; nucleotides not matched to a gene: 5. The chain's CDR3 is CASSPDRGHDEQFF. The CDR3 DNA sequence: TGTGCCAGCAGCCCGGACAGGGGGCACGATGAGCAGTTCTTC.

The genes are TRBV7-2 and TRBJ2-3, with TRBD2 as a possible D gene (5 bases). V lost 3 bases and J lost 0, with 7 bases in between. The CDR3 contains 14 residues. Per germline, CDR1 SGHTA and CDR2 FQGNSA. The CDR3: CASSFWTSTDTQYF. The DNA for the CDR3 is TGTGCCAGCAGCTTCTGGACTAGCACAGATACGCAGTATTTT.

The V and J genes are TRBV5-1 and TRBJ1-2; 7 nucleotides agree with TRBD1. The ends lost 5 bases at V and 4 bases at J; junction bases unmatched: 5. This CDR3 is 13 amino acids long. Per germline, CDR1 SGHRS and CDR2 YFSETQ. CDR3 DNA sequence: TGCGCCAGCAGTGACAGGGCTAGCTATGGCTACACCTTC. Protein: CASSDRASYGYTF. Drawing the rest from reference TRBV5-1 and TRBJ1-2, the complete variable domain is KAGVTQTPRYLIKTRGQQVTLSCSPISGHRSVSWYQQTPGQGLQFLFEYFSETQRNKGNFPGRFSGRQFSNSRSEMNVSTLELGDSALYLCASSDRASYGYTFGSGTRLTVV.

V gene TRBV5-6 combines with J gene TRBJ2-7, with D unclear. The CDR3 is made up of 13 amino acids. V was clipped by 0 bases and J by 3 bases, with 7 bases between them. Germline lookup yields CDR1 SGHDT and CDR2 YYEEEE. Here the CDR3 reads CASSLASSYEQYF. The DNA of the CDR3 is TGTGCCAGCAGCTTGGCATCCAGCTACGAGCAGTACTTC.

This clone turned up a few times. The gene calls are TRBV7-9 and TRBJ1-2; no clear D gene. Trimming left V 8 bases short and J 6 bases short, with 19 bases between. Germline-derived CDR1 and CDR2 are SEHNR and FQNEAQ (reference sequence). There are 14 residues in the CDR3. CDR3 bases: TGTGCCAGCGGCGCGGGATCCGCGGATCATGGCTACACCTTC. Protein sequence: CASGAGSADHGYTF.

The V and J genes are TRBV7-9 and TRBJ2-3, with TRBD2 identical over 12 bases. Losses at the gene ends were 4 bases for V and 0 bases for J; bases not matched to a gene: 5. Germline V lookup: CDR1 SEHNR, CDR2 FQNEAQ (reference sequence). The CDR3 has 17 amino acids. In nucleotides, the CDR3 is TGTGCCAGCAGCTACCGGACTAGCGGGGTTAGCACAGATACGCAGTATTTT. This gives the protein CASSYRTSGVSTDTQYF.

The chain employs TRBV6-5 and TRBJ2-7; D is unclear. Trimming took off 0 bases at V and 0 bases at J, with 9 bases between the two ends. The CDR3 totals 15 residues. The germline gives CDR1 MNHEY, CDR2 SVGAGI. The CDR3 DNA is TGTGCCAGCAGTTACTCGCGCGCAAACTCCTACGAGCAGTACTTC. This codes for CASSYSRANSYEQYF.

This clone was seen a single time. The CDR3 protein is CASMAGTGFMYGYTF. In nucleotides, the CDR3 is TGTGCCAGCATGGCAGGGACAGGGTTTATGTATGGCTACACCTTC. The chain employs TRBV7-9 and TRBJ1-2, with TRBD1 matching 9 bases. CDR3 length: 15 amino acids. The V and J ends lost 7 bases and 5 bases, in that order; junction bases with no gene match: 11. Germline V CDR1 and CDR2: SEHNR, FQNEAQ (reference sequence). Variable domain in full (rest from reference TRBV7-9 and TRBJ1-2): DTGVSQNPRHKITKRGQNVTFRCDPISEHNRLYWYRQTLGQGPEFLTYFQNEAQLEKSRLLSDRFSAERPKGSFSTLEIQRTEQGDSAMYLCASMAGTGFMYGYTFGSGTRLTVV.

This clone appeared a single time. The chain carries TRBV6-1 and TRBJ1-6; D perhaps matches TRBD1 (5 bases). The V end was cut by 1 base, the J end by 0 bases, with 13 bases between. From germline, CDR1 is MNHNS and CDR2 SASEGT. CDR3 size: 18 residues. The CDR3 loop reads CASSEVSWTSSYNSPLHF. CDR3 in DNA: TGTGCCAGCAGTGAAGTGTCTTGGACAAGCTCCTATAATTCACCCCTCCACTTT.

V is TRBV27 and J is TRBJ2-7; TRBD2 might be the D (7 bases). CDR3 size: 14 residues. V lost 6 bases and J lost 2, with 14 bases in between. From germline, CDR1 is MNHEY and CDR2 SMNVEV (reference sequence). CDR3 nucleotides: TGTGCCAGCAGCCCTGGGGGGGGCCCCTACGAGCAGTACTTC. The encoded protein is CASSPGGGPYEQYF.

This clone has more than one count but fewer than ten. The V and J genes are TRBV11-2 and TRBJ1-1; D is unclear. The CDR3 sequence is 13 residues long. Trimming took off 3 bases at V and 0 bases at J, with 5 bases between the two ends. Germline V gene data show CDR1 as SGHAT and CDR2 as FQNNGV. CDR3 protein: CASSFRLNTEAFF. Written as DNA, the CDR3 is TGTGCCAGCAGCTTCCGGTTGAACACTGAAGCTTTCTTT.

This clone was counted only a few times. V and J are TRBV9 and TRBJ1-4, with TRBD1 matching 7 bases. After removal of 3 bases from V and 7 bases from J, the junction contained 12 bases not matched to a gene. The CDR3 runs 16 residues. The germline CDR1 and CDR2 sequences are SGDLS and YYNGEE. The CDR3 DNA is TGTGCCAGCAGCGGCTCCCGACAGGGCACGCGTGAAAAACTGTTTTTT. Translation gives CASSGSRQGTREKLFF.

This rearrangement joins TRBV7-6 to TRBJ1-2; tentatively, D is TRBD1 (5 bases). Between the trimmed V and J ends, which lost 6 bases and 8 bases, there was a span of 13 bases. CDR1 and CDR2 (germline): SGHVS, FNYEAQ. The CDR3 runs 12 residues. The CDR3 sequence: CASRPQGGGYTF. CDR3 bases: TGTGCCAGCAGGCCCCAGGGTGGAGGCTACACCTTC. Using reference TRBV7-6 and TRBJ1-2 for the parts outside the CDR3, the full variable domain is GAGVSQSPRYKVTKRGQDVALRCDPISGHVSLYWYRQALGQGPEFLTYFNYEAQQDKSGLPNDRFSAERPEGSISTLTIQRTEQRDSAMYRCASRPQGGGYTFGSGTRLTVV.